This T cell receptor beta chain derives from a study of blood T cell repertoires in COVID-19. Seattle-derived patients entered the study during active infection and were followed longitudinally. TCRdb's copy holds only in-frame clones and misses some; the assay was immunoSEQ multiplex PCR. The table has some 350,000 clones, roughly 86% seen once; the top ten hold about 7%. The V end was cut by 0 bases, the J end by 6 bases, with 5 bases between. The CDR3 spans 12 residues. This TCR was recovered from a woman aged 70-85 years with COVID-19, enrolled during active disease. The source material was peripheral blood. This chain joins TRBV12-3 or TRBV12-4 and TRBJ1-2, with D unclear. As DNA, the CDR3 is TGTGCCAGCAGTTTAGCGCGTAATGGCTACACCTTC. This codes for CASSLARNGYTF.